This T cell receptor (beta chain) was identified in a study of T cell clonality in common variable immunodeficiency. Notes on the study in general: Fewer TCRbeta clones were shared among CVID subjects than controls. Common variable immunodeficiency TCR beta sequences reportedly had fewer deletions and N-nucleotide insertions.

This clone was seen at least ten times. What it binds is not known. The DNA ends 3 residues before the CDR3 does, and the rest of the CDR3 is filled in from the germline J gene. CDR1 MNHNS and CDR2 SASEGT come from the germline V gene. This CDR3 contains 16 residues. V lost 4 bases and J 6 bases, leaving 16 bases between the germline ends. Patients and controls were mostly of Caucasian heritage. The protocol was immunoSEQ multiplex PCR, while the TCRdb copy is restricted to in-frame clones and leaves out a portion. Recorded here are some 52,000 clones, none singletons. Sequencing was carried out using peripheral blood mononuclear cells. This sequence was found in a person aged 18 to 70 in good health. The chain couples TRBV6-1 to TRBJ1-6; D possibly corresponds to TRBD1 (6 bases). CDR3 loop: CASSARTGTPNSPLHF. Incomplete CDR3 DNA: TGTGCCAGCAGTGCCCGGACCGGGACACCTAATTCACCC.